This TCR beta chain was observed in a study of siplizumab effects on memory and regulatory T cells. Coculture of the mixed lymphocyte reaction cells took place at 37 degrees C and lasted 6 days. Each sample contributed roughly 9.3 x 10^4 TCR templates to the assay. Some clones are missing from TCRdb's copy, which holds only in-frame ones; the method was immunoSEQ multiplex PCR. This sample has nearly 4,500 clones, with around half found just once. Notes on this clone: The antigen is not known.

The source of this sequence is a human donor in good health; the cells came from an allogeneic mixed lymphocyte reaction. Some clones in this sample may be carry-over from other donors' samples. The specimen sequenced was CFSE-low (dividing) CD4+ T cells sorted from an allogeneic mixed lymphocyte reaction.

CDR3: CASSPRWGGRGYTF. The CDR3 coding sequence is TGTGCCAGCAGTCCCCGTTGGGGGGGCCGTGGCTACACCTTC. The chain has TRBV6-6 and TRBJ1-2, with a tentative D call TRBD1 (6 bases). Trimming pared 5 bases from V and 7 bases from J, leaving 17 bases between. In germline, CDR1 is MNHNY, CDR2 SVGAGI (reference sequence). The CDR3 sequence is 14 residues long.